These T cell receptor beta chains were read from a single sample in a study of cytomegalovirus exposure and HLA in healthy donors. Sequenced by immunoSEQ multiplex PCR; TCRdb stores in-frame clones only, minus some. The data hold some 130,000 clones, with about 80% observed a single time. The sample was PBMCs. These receptors came from a man aged 50 to 60 in good health and CMV-seronegative. Each CDR3 is given with its conserved first and last residue. D genes are given only for firm matches. The size of a clone is reported for some rows only, either as once, few or many, or as a class for expanded clones.

j_call | clone_size | d_call | v_call | cdr3_length | cdr3_aa | cdr3_nt
TRBJ2-5 | - | - | TRBV28 | 13 | CASSTPRWETQYF | TGTGCCAGTTCGACCCCGAGGTGGGAGACCCAGTACTTC
TRBJ2-7 | - | TRBD1 | TRBV5-1 | 15 | CASSSGQGLIYEQYF | TGCGCCAGCAGCTCGGGACAGGGCCTCATCTACGAGCAGTACTTC
TRBJ2-7 | - | TRBD1 | TRBV27 | 16 | CASSFTGGSSSYEQYF | TGTGCCAGCAGTTTCACAGGGGGCTCGAGCTCCTACGAGCAGTACTTC
TRBJ2-2 | - | TRBD2 | TRBV5-4 | 16 | CASSFHGLDNTGELFF | TGTGCCAGCAGCTTTCACGGACTAGATAACACCGGGGAGCTGTTTTTT
TRBJ2-5 | - | TRBD2 | TRBV9 | 16 | CASSEAPAGGPGTQYF | TGTGCCAGCAGCGAGGCCCCAGCGGGAGGGCCGGGGACCCAGTACTTC
TRBJ2-5 | - | TRBD2 | TRBV11-2 | 16 | CASSLVPGGGLETQYF | TGTGCCAGCAGCTTAGTCCCTGGGGGGGGACTGGAGACCCAGTACTTC
TRBJ2-1 | once | - | TRBV4-3 | 15 | CASSSRLGSYNEQFF | TGCGCCAGCAGCTCCCGACTAGGGTCCTACAATGAGCAGTTCTTC
TRBJ1-4 | - | - | TRBV28 | 11 | CASREGEKLFF | TGTGCCAGCCGGGAGGGAGAAAAACTGTTTTTT
TRBJ2-7 | - | TRBD1 | TRBV19 | 15 | CASSPLTGAHYEQYF | TGTGCCAGTAGTCCCTTGACAGGGGCGCACTACGAGCAGTACTTC
TRBJ2-2 | - | - | TRBV28 | 14 | CASSAGLNTGELFF | TGTGCCAGCAGCGCGGGACTCAACACCGGGGAGCTGTTTTTT
TRBJ2-7 | - | TRBD2 | TRBV5-4 | 16 | CASSLALAGSSYEQYF | TGTGCCAGCAGCTTGGCTCTAGCGGGTAGCTCCTACGAGCAGTACTTC
TRBJ2-1 | - | TRBD2 | TRBV10-3 | 19 | CAISATSGKAPGSYNEQFF | TGTGCCATCAGTGCAACTAGCGGGAAAGCCCCAGGCTCCTACAATGAGCAGTTCTTC
TRBJ2-7 | - | - | TRBV9 | 14 | CASSPLGLSYEQYF | TGTGCCAGCAGCCCCTTGGGACTGTCCTACGAGCAGTACTTC
TRBJ2-2 | - | - | TRBV2 | 13 | CASSREVTGELFF | TGTGCCAGCAGTAGAGAAGTCACCGGGGAGCTGTTTTTT
TRBJ2-5 | - | TRBD1 | TRBV19 | 13 | CASSLDRGETQYF | TGTGCCAGTAGTCTGGACAGGGGTGAGACCCAGTACTTC
TRBJ1-2 | - | TRBD1 | TRBV7-9 | 14 | CASSAGTGPYGYTF | TGTGCCAGCAGCGCCGGGACAGGGCCCTATGGCTACACCTTC
TRBJ2-3 | once | - | TRBV6-6 | 16 | CASSWPRGSGTDTQYF | TGTGCCAGCAGTTGGCCTCGGGGTAGTGGCACAGATACGCAGTATTTT
TRBJ1-2 | - | TRBD1 | TRBV19 | 15 | CASSRWDRENYGYTF | TGTGCCAGTAGCCGGTGGGACAGGGAAAACTATGGCTACACCTTC
TRBJ2-7 | - | TRBD1 | TRBV7-2 | 19 | CASSSPGQGAGYSSYEQYF | TGTGCCAGCAGCTCACCGGGACAGGGGGCTGGTTATAGCTCCTACGAGCAGTACTTC
TRBJ1-1 | - | - | TRBV28 | 13 | CASGLGSNTEAFF | TGTGCCAGCGGGTTGGGCTCGAACACTGAAGCTTTCTTT
TRBJ2-2 | - | TRBD2 | TRBV6-6 | 16 | CASSPLTSGNTGELFF | TGTGCCAGCAGCCCATTGACTAGCGGAAACACCGGGGAGCTGTTTTTT
TRBJ1-2 | - | - | TRBV28 | 16 | CASSLFGLQGGYGYTF | TGTGCCAGCAGTTTATTTGGGTTGCAGGGAGGCTATGGCTACACCTTC
TRBJ2-1 | few | - | TRBV11-3 | 13 | CASSLRGDGEQFF | TGTGCCAGCAGCTTACGCGGCGACGGTGAGCAGTTCTTC
TRBJ2-6 | - | - | TRBV7-2 | 16 | CASSLVGGAGANVLTF | TGTGCCAGCAGCTTAGTCGGAGGTGCTGGGGCCAACGTCCTGACTTTC